This T cell receptor beta chain was recovered during a study of vaccination and CD4 T cells after COVID-19. At the Johns Hopkins FTIC core, DNA taken from cultured CD4+ T cells was sequenced by way of the Oncomine TCR Beta short-read assay. TCRdb fed the PCR reads into MiXCR, producing one record per CDR3 protein. The sample holds 9,500 to 15,000 distinct CDR3 sequences, 50% to 75% seen once. This clonotype occurred once. The antigen is unknown. Treatment given: roughly 10-day PBMC culture with coronavirus spike peptide pools or control peptides (ViraFEST assay). The V gene's germline CDR1 is SQVTM and CDR2 ANQGSEA. V dropped 7 bases and J dropped 2; count of bases not matched to a gene: 8. CDR3 length: 14 amino acids.

The TCR sequence derives from a human donor who had recovered from COVID-19. The rearrangement joins TRBV29-1 to TRBJ2-7; TRBD1 matches 10 bases. Sequenced material: CD4+ T cells from blood, cultured in vitro, taken before SARS-CoV-2 vaccination. DNA for the CDR3: TGCAGCGGTCTCGGGACAGGGGAACCCTACGAGCAGTACTTC. Protein sequence: CSGLGTGEPYEQYF.